The 5 T cell receptor beta chains given below trace back to one sample, sequenced in a study of PD-L1 blockade in urothelial cancer. The protocol was immunoSEQ multiplex PCR, while the TCRdb copy is restricted to in-frame clones and leaves out a portion. The data show tens of thousands of clones, around 85% seen once. Time point described: pretreatment peripheral blood. Sample: PBMCs, taken around atezolizumab (anti-PD-L1) treatment. The source of these receptors is a man aged 40-49 years with urothelial cancer.

The V and J genes are TRBV30 and TRBJ2-7; TRBD2 matches 7 bases. Germline lookup yields CDR1 GTSNPN and CDR2 SVGIG (reference sequence). This CDR3 has 15 amino acids. V shed 5 bases and J 2 bases; nucleotides not matched to a gene: 12. CDR3 sequence: CAWSRNSGSAYEQYF. The CDR3 bases are TGTGCCTGGTCCCGGAATAGCGGGTCCGCCTACGAGCAGTACTTC. The whole variable domain, filled in from reference TRBV30 and TRBJ2-7, reads SQTIHQWPATLVQPVGSPLSLECTVEGTSNPNLYWYRQAAGRGLQLLFYSVGIGQISSEVPQNLSASRPQDRQFILSSKKLLLSDSGFYLCAWSRNSGSAYEQYFGPGTRLTVT.

This chain uses TRBV7-3 with TRBJ2-5; possible D gene TRBD2, 7 bases. Germline V gene data show CDR1 as SGHTA and CDR2 as FQGTGA. V gave up 1 base and J gave up 2 bases, with 11 bases separating them. The CDR3 extends over 15 amino acids. The CDR3 nucleotides read TGTGCCAGCAGCTTAAAGAGGGGGGGACAAGAGACCCAGTACTTC. Translation: CASSLKRGGQETQYF.

The rearrangement joins TRBV28 to TRBJ2-4; D possibly corresponds to TRBD1 (6 bases). Germline loops: CDR1 MDHEN, CDR2 SYDVKM. CDR3 size: 13 residues. With 7 bases removed from V and 0 bases from J, the gap between germline ends came to 7 bases. The CDR3 region is CASKGGAKNIQYF. Written as DNA, the CDR3 is TGTGCCAGCAAAGGGGGAGCCAAAAACATTCAGTACTTC. The full variable domain, completed using reference TRBV28 and TRBJ2-4, is DVKVTQSSRYLVKRTGEKVFLECVQDMDHENMFWYRQDPGLGLRLIYFSYDVKMKEKGDIPEGYSVSREKKERFSLILESASTNQTSMYLCASKGGAKNIQYFGAGTRLSVL.

A single count supports this clone. The chain employs TRBV6-1 and TRBJ1-1; D is possibly TRBD1 (5 bases). CDR3 length equals 14 residues. V was cut by 5 bases and J by 1 base, with 11 bases left in between. The V gene's germline CDR1 is MNHNS and CDR2 SASEGT. CDR3 nucleotides: TGTGCCAGCAGTCCAAGGGGTAAGAACACTGAAGCTTTCTTT. Protein: CASSPRGKNTEAFF.

This clone has a single count. The chain is built from TRBV28 and TRBJ2-3, with TRBD2 matching 14 bases. V lost 5 bases, J lost 4 bases, and 8 bases stayed unmatched. The germline V gene has CDR1 MDHEN and CDR2 SYDVKM. The CDR3 is made up of 17 amino acids. The DNA of the CDR3 is TGTGCCAGCAGTCAGACTAGCGGGGGGGCTTGGGCAGATACGCAGTATTTT. As protein: CASSQTSGGAWADTQYF.